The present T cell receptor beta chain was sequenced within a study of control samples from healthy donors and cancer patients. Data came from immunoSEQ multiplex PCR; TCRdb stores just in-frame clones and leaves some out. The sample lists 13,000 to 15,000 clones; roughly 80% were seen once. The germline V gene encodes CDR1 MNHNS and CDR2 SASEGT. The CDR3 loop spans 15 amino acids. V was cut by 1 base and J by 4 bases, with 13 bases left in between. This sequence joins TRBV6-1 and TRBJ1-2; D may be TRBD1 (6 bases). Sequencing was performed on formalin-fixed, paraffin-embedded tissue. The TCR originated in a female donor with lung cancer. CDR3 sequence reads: CASSEGPGAGYGYTF. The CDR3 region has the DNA TGTGCCAGCAGTGAAGGTCCGGGGGCAGGCTATGGCTACACCTTC.